This entry lists 21 T cell receptor beta chains sequenced from one sample in a study of CD8 T cells in Susac syndrome. Random hexamers were used to reverse transcribe the RNA input (about 0.5 to 1 ug). MiXCR, run by TCRdb on the immunoSEQ multiplex PCR reads, gives a single entry per CDR3 protein. The sample lists roughly 220,000 distinct CDR3 sequences, about 95% seen once, with approximately 0.15% in the top ten. The source material was CD4+ T cells from PBMCs. Receptors were obtained from a human donor with Susac syndrome.

The V gene is TRBV20-1, the J gene TRBJ2-1; TRBD2 agrees at 12 bases. The junction had 5 bases not matched to a gene; V was cut back by 4 bases and J by 4 bases. CDR3 length: 15 residues. The germline gives CDR1 DFQATT, CDR2 SNEGSKA (reference sequence). Here the CDR3 reads CSATRGTSGYNEQFF. DNA of the CDR3: TGCAGTGCTACCCGGGGGACTAGCGGGTACAATGAGCAGTTCTTC.

This chain joins TRBV6-2 or TRBV6-3 and TRBJ2-4, with a tentative D call TRBD2 (6 bases). The CDR3 is made up of 13 amino acids. V lost 5 bases, J lost 8 bases, and 13 bases lay in between. The germline CDR1 and CDR2 sequences are MNHEY and SVGEGT. The CDR3 bases are TGTGCCAGCAGTCGCCAGGGCGGGGACATTCAGTACTTC. Its protein is CASSRQGGDIQYF.

The chain combines TRBV3-1 with TRBJ2-7, with D possibly matching TRBD1 (5 bases). This CDR3 has 13 amino acids. The germline V gene encodes CDR1 LGHDT and CDR2 YNNKEL (reference sequence). Trimming left V 0 bases short and J 7 bases short, with 10 bases between. The CDR3 DNA is TGTGCCAGCAGCCAAGACAGGGTGGGGGAGCAGTACTTC. This codes for CASSQDRVGEQYF.

V and J are TRBV6-2 or TRBV6-3 and TRBJ1-1; D is unresolved. This CDR3 spans 11 amino acids. Looked up from germline, CDR1 is MNHEY and CDR2 is SVGEGT. The ends were cut back, 10 bases at V and 1 base at J, with 7 bases in the middle. The CDR3 nucleotides read TGTGCCACCTACAGGAACACTGAAGCTTTCTTT. Translated, it gives CATYRNTEAFF.

V and J are TRBV18 and TRBJ1-6; perhaps TRBD1 as D (5 bases). The V gene lost 6 bases and the J gene lost 0 bases, with 15 bases spanning the gap. Germline CDR1 and CDR2: KGHSH and LQKENI. The CDR3 totals 17 residues. This CDR3 reads CASSKGRRSSYNSPLHF. In DNA form, the CDR3 reads TGTGCCAGCTCGAAGGGACGGAGGAGCTCCTATAATTCACCCCTCCACTTT.

The chain links TRBV11-3 to TRBJ2-2, with D unresolved. The CDR3 length is 14 residues. Per the germline V gene, CDR1 is SGHNT and CDR2 is YENEEA. Between the trimmed V and J ends, which lost 5 bases and 8 bases, there was a span of 15 bases. CDR3 in DNA: TGTGCCAGCAGCGTCCGGCTCCGTCCGGGGGAGCTGTTTTTT. Translated, it gives CASSVRLRPGELFF.

The rearrangement joins TRBV2 to TRBJ2-1; 16 bases agree with TRBD2. With V trimmed by 5 bases and J by 0 bases, 10 bases remained unmatched. The CDR3 contains 20 residues. Germline V lookup: CDR1 SNHLY, CDR2 FYNNEI. CDR3 region: CASSFAGTSGGGSSYNEQFF. CDR3 sequence (DNA): TGTGCCAGCAGTTTCGCCGGGACTAGCGGGGGGGGAAGCTCCTACAATGAGCAGTTCTTC. Complete variable domain (other parts from reference TRBV2 and TRBJ2-1): EPEVTQTPSHQVTQMGQEVILRCVPISNHLYFYWYRQILGQKVEFLVSFYNNEISEKSEIFDDQFSVERPDGSNFTLKIRSTKLEDSAMYFCASSFAGTSGGGSSYNEQFFGPGTRLTVL.

V is TRBV29-1 and J is TRBJ1-4; D might be TRBD1 (5 bases). The CDR3 extends over 13 amino acids. Deletions cut 2 bases from V and 8 bases from J, with 12 bases between. The germline CDR1 and CDR2 sequences are SQVTM and ANQGSEA. In DNA, the CDR3 is TGCAGCGTTGAAAGAGGACAAGGCGAAAAACTGTTTTTT. Translating it yields CSVERGQGEKLFF. The full variable domain, rest sourced from reference TRBV29-1 and TRBJ1-4, is SAVISQKPSRDICQRGTSLTIQCQVDSQVTMMFWYRQQPGQSLTLIATANQGSEATYESGFVIDKFPISRPNLTFSTLTVSNMSPEDSSIYLCSVERGQGEKLFFGSGTQLSVL.

This chain links TRBV9 with TRBJ2-4; D possibly corresponds to TRBD2 (6 bases). The CDR3 spans 15 residues. The germline CDR1 and CDR2 sequences are SGDLS and YYNGEE. Trimming left V 4 bases short and J 10 bases short, with 21 bases between. The CDR3 region is CASSPFPGLLGIQYF. The CDR3, as DNA: TGTGCCAGCAGCCCTTTCCCGGGACTGCTGGGGATTCAGTACTTC. The entire variable domain, with the rest obtained from reference TRBV9 and TRBJ2-4, is as follows: DSGVTQTPKHLITATGQRVTLRCSPRSGDLSVYWYQQSLDQGLQFLIQYYNGEERAKGNILERFSAQQFPDLHSELNLSSLELGDSALYFCASSPFPGLLGIQYFGAGTRLSVL.

V is TRBV19 and J is TRBJ2-3; 7 bases are shared with TRBD2. Germline assignment: CDR1 LNHDA and CDR2 SQIVND (reference sequence). The CDR3 loop spans 16 amino acids. The trim removed 0 bases at V and 7 bases at J, leaving 10 bases unmatched. The chain's CDR3 is CASSIEGPGRAHTQYF. In DNA, the CDR3 is TGTGCCAGTAGTATAGAGGGCCCAGGGAGGGCCCATACGCAGTATTTT.

The CDR3 bases are TGTGCCAGCAGCCCCAGGGACAGGGCCTATGGCTACACCTTC. Encoded protein: CASSPRDRAYGYTF. The chain has TRBV7-2 and TRBJ1-2; 9 bases agree with TRBD1. The CDR3 covers 14 residues. Germline V gene data show CDR1 as SGHTA and CDR2 as FQGNSA. The junction had 5 bases not matched to a gene; V was cut back by 5 bases and J by 4 bases.

This chain links TRBV2 with TRBJ2-1, with 7 nucleotides matching TRBD2. Germline lookup yields CDR1 SNHLY and CDR2 FYNNEI. The CDR3 is made up of 17 amino acids. V shed 6 bases, J shed 0 bases, and the junction held 11 bases outside the gene matches. CDR3 protein: CASSDAFAGDSYNEQFF. CDR3 DNA sequence: TGTGCCAGCAGCGATGCGTTTGCGGGGGACTCCTACAATGAGCAGTTCTTC.

The rearrangement uses TRBV4-2 and TRBJ2-3; 10 bases agree with TRBD2. V dropped 5 bases and J dropped 6; count of bases not matched to a gene: 8. The CDR3 has 15 amino acids. Germline lookup yields CDR1 LGHNA and CDR2 YNFKEQ. The CDR3 DNA follows: TGTGCCAGCAGCAAAGCGGGGGGGGGAGCGGATACGCAGTATTTT. It codes for CASSKAGGGADTQYF.

This chain links TRBV6-5 with TRBJ2-7; D remains ambiguous. V was pared by 0 bases and J by 2 bases, with 11 bases between. CDR3 length: 15 amino acids. Germline CDR1 MNHEY, CDR2 SVGAGI. The CDR3 DNA is TGTGCCAGCAGTTACTCGAGAGTACTACCCTACGAGCAGTACTTC. This gives the protein CASSYSRVLPYEQYF.

V gene TRBV7-2 combines with J gene TRBJ2-7; D not certain. Germline CDR1 SGHTA, CDR2 FQGNSA. Trimming stripped 5 bases from V and 2 bases from J, with 13 bases between. CDR3 length: 14 amino acids. The CDR3 DNA is TGTGCCAGCAGCCCGAGACCGCTTACCTACGAGCAGTACTTC. It yields the protein CASSPRPLTYEQYF.

This clonotype was counted a single time. The genes are TRBV29-1 and TRBJ2-1; D assignment may be TRBD1 or TRBD2 (5 bases each). CDR3 length equals 14 residues. Germline-derived CDR1 and CDR2 are SQVTM and ANQGSEA. Trimming pared 3 bases from V and 5 bases from J, leaving 14 bases between. CDR3 sequence (DNA): TGCAGCGTTGAGCGCAGGGCCGGGGACAATGAGCAGTTCTTC. This codes for CSVERRAGDNEQFF.

This chain connects TRBV13 to TRBJ2-7; D ambiguous. The CDR3 contains 12 residues. Between the trimmed V and J ends, which lost 8 bases and 1 base, there was a span of 9 bases. Germline V gene lookup returns CDR1 PRHDT and CDR2 FYEKMQ (reference sequence). CDR3 amino acids: CASGRTSYEQYF. The CDR3 bases are TGTGCCAGCGGGCGCACATCCTACGAGCAGTACTTC.

This clonotype was seen a handful of times. The rearrangement uses TRBV5-4 and TRBJ2-5, with 8 positions matching TRBD1. CDR3 length: 14 residues. Losses at the gene ends were 0 bases for V and 2 bases for J; bases not matched to a gene: 0. Germline values: CDR1 SGHNT, CDR2 YYREEE (reference sequence). This chain's CDR3 is CASSLGDRQETQYF. The CDR3 DNA sequence: TGTGCCAGCAGCTTGGGGGACAGGCAAGAGACCCAGTACTTC.

The rearrangement links TRBV24-1 to TRBJ2-7; TRBD2 is a possible D gene (5 bases). The V end was cut by 7 bases, the J end by 6 bases, with 15 bases between. The CDR3 covers 13 residues. CDR1 and CDR2 from the germline V gene are KGHDR and SFDVKD. The CDR3 spells CATSASREGEQYF. CDR3 in DNA: TGTGCCACCAGCGCCTCCCGGGAAGGCGAGCAGTACTTC.

J is TRBJ2-7 and V is TRBV25-1; maybe TRBD1 (5 bases). This CDR3 region has 13 residues. Deletions cut 5 bases from V and 5 bases from J, with 13 bases between. Germline CDR1 is MGHDK and CDR2 is SYGVNS. The CDR3 sequence is CASSKTDTHEQYF. CDR3 nucleotide sequence: TGTGCCAGCAGTAAGACGGACACCCACGAGCAGTACTTC.

The chain links TRBV6-2 or TRBV6-3 to TRBJ1-5; 9 bases align to TRBD1. The CDR3 runs 17 residues. In germline, CDR1 is MNHEY, CDR2 SVGEGT. V was pared by 4 bases and J by 6 bases, with 13 bases of the junction left unmatched. The CDR3 DNA sequence: TGTGCCAGCAGTTCAATACGAAGAGACAGGGGGAGTCAGCCCCAGCATTTT. It translates to CASSSIRRDRGSQPQHF.